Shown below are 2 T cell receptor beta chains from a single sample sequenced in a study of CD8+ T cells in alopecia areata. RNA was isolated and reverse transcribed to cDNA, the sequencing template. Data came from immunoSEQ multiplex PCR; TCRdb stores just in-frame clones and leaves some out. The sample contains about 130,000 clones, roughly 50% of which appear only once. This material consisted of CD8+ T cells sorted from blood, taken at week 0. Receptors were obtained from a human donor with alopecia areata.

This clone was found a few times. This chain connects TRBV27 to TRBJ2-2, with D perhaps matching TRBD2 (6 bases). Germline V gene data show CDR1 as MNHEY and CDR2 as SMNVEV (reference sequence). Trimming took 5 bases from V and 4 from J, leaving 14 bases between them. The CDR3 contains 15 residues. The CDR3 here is CASSPGGVGTGELFF. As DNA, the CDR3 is TGTGCCAGCAGTCCAGGCGGGGTAGGCACCGGGGAGCTGTTTTTT.

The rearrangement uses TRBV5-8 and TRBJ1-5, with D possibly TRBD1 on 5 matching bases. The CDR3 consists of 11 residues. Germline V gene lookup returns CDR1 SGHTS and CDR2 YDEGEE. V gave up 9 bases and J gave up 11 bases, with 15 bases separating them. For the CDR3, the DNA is TGTGCCACCGCAGGGAGGCTGGCCCAGCATTTT. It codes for CATAGRLAQHF. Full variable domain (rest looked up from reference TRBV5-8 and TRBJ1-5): EAGVTQSPTHLIKTRGQQATLRCSPISGHTSVYWYQQALGLGLQFLLWYDEGEERNRGNFPPRFSGRQFPNYSSELNVNALELEDSALYLCATAGRLAQHFGDGTRLSIL.